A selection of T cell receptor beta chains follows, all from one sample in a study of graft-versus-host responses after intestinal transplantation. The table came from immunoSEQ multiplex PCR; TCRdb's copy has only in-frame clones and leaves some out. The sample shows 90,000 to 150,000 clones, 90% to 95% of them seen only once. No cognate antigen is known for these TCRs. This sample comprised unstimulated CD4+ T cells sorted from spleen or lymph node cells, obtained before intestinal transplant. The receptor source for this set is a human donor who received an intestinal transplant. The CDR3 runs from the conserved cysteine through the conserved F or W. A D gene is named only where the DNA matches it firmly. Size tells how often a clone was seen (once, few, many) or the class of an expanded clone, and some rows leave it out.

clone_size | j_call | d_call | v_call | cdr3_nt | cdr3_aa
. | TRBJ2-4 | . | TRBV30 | TGTGCCTGGAGTCGACTGGGGAACATTCAGTACTTC | CAWSRLGNIQYF
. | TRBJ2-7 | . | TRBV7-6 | TGTGCCAGCAGTCCGACCTTAGGGGCGCGGGAGCAGTACTTC | CASSPTLGAREQYF
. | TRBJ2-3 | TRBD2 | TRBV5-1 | TGCGCCAGCAGCTCAGGACTAGCGGGAGGCCCGCAGTATTTT | CASSSGLAGGPQYF
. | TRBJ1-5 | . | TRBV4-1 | TGCGCCAGCAGCCAAGATAGGACGGCGATCAATCAGCCCCAGCATTTT | CASSQDRTAINQPQHF
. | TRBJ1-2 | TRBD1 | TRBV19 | TGTGCCAGTAGTATCGGGACAGCCTCGGGCTATGGCTACACCTTC | CASSIGTASGYGYTF
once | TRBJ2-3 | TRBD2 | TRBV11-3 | TGTGCCAGCAGCTCAGGACTAGCGGGACCGAGAGATACGCAGTATTTT | CASSSGLAGPRDTQYF
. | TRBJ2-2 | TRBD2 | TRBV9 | TGTGCCAGCAGCGTAGTCAGCGGGAGAGGGAACACCGGGGAGCTGTTTTTT | CASSVVSGRGNTGELFF
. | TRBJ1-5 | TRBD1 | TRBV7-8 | TGTGCCAGCAGCTTAGATAACCGACAGGGCAGGCAGCCCCAGCATTTT | CASSLDNRQGRQPQHF
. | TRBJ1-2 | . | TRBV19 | TGTGCCAGTAGTATAAGACGGGGCTACACCTTC | CASSIRRGYTF
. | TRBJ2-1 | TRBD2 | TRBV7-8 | TGTGCCAGCAGCTTATTCCTAGCGGGATCCTCCTACAATGAGCAGTTCTTC | CASSLFLAGSSYNEQFF
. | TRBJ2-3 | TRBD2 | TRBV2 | TGTGCCAGCAGTGGTTGGGGACTAAAGAGCACAGATACGCAGTATTTT | CASSGWGLKSTDTQYF
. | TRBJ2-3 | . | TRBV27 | TGTGCCAGCACCTCTTGGGTAGGGACAGATACGCAGTATTTT | CASTSWVGTDTQYF
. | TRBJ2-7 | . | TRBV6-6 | TGTGCCAGCAGCATAGACGTTCTCGGCGAGCAGTACTTC | CASSIDVLGEQYF
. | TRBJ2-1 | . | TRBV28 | TGTGCCAGCAGCCATTGGGCGATGTTCTTC | CASSHWAMFF